This T cell receptor (beta chain) was found in a study of T-cell memory formation after mild COVID-19. Whole-study results and caveats: Whether second-wave clones peaking at day 37 were SARS-CoV-2 specific went unconfirmed. Clones which contracted sat mainly in CM and EM if CD4+, and in EMRA if CD8+.

The CDR3 totals 14 residues. Germline V CDR1 and CDR2: SGHDT, YYEEEE. Trimming took 4 bases from V and 5 from J; bases not matched to a gene: 6. With regard to this clonotype: Its target is unknown.

TCRdb analysed the 5' RACE reads with MiXCR anew, one entry per CDR3 protein. The profile shows roughly 450,000 distinct CDR3 sequences, 15% to 20% of them singletons. The clonotype originates from an adult woman who had mild COVID-19 (a few samples of this study predate the infection). Cell type and time point are not known. This chain links TRBV5-6 with TRBJ2-4; 7 bases match TRBD1. The source material was PBMCs or a T cell subset sorted from them (not recorded which). This chain's CDR3 is CASSRRTGENIQYF. The CDR3 DNA is TGTGCCAGCAGCAGACGGACAGGTGAAAACATTCAGTACTTC.